This T cell receptor (beta chain) comes out of a study of radiotherapy plus CTLA-4 blockade in lung cancer. With respect to this clone: Its antigen is unknown.

Study results and caveats: Clones of tumor-derived TCRs expanded in blood after radiotherapy plus ipilimumab.

The V gene's germline CDR1 is SGHAT and CDR2 FQNNGV. The CDR3 length is 16 residues. Germline trimming cut 7 bases from V and 2 bases from J; bases unmatched to any gene: 11. Profiled with immunoSEQ multiplex PCR; TCRdb holds only in-frame clones, not every one. The table lists about 59,000 clones, approximately 70% of them singletons. The TCR originated in a human donor with non-small cell lung cancer whose response to radiotherapy plus ipilimumab could not be evaluated. The genes are TRBV11-2 and TRBJ2-1, with 7 bases that match TRBD2. The sample was peripheral blood, taken from a patient treated with radiotherapy plus ipilimumab. CDR3 bases: TGTGCCAGCAAAATCTGGGGACTACAACCCTACAATGAGCAGTTCTTC. This codes for CASKIWGLQPYNEQFF.